This record covers a single T cell receptor (beta chain). Its antigen is unknown. Germline lookup yields CDR1 KGHSH and CDR2 LQKENI. The junction had 9 bases not matched to a gene; V was cut back by 6 bases and J by 6 bases. The CDR3 extends over 14 amino acids. These data originate in a study of blood T cells in healthy people across ages. Study summary: Using template switching, researchers captured about one barcoded beta molecule for each two T cells. The study's findings and limits: Underestimates were what the diversity estimates from one million T cells were considered to be.

A J-beta primer mix and a sample-barcoded 5' primer were used in a second PCR of roughly 7 to 12 cycles. Unique molecular identifiers of 12 random nucleotides labeled each cDNA. TCRdb fed the 5' RACE reads into MiXCR, producing one record per CDR3 protein. The sample has under 1,000,000 distinct CDR3 sequences, 36% seen once. This chain uses TRBV18 with TRBJ2-7; 9 bases are shared with TRBD1. The receptor's source is a man between 18 and 35 years old in good health. The sequenced sample was blood. This CDR3 is CASSPGTGSREQYF. Here the CDR3 DNA reads TGTGCCAGCTCGCCCGGGACAGGGTCACGCGAGCAGTACTTC.